This is a list of T cell receptor beta chains from one sample in a study of CD8 T cells in ankylosing spondylitis. TCRdb re-called the 5' RACE reads through MiXCR, storing one row per CDR3 protein. This sample has about 210,000 distinct CDR3 sequences, with roughly 6.6% found just once. The source material was blood, either unsorted or a sorted T cell fraction (not recorded which). The receptors derive from a male donor with ankylosing spondylitis. Each CDR3 is given with its conserved first and last residue. D genes are given only for firm matches. Clone size is given for some rows only: seen once, a few or many times, or a class if the clone is expanded.

size,D,J,V,DNA,CDR3
many,NA,TRBJ1-5,TRBV20-1,TGCAGTGCTAGGAGACAGAGAAATCAGCCCCAGCATTTT,CSARRQRNQPQHF
many,NA,TRBJ1-5,TRBV4-3,TGCGCCAGCAGCCGGGTCTTAAATCAGCCCCAGCATTTT,CASSRVLNQPQHF
many,NA,TRBJ1-2,TRBV3-1,TGTGCCAGCAGCCAAATCCTTGACAGGTGGGCGAAAGGCTACACCTTC,CASSQILDRWAKGYTF
few,NA,TRBJ1-5,TRBV27,TGTGCCAGCAGCGGTCGGGGGTTTCAGCCCCAGCATTTT,CASSGRGFQPQHF
many,NA,TRBJ2-1,TRBV5-6,TGTGCCAGCTCCGGCCGGTTTTCCTACAATGAGCAGTTCTTC,CASSGRFSYNEQFF
many,NA,TRBJ2-1,TRBV24-1,TGTGCCACCAGTGAGGACTACAATGAGCAGTTCTTC,CATSEDYNEQFF
many,NA,TRBJ2-7,TRBV13,TGTGCCAGCAGCTTCGGGATTCGCTACGAGCAGTACTTC,CASSFGIRYEQYF
many,TRBD1,TRBJ1-1,TRBV6-1,TGTGCCAGCAGCATAGGGACAGGGATCGAGAACACTGAAGCTTTCTTT,CASSIGTGIENTEAFF
NA,NA,TRBJ2-4,TRBV6-5,TGTGCCAGCAGTTACCGCACAGGGTCAGCCAAAAACATTCAGTACTTC,CASSYRTGSAKNIQYF
many,NA,TRBJ2-5,TRBV4-3,TGCGCCAGCAGCCAGATTTTTAGTAGCAAAGAGACCCAGTACTTC,CASSQIFSSKETQYF
many,TRBD2,TRBJ2-3,TRBV4-3,TGCGCCAGCAGCTTCCGACTAGCTGGAACCACAGATACGCAGTATTTT,CASSFRLAGTTDTQYF
few,NA,TRBJ1-4,TRBV6-2/TRBV6-3,TGTGCCAGCAGTTACTCGTACCGTCGGACAGCTAATGAAAAACTGTTTTTT,CASSYSYRRTANEKLFF
many,NA,TRBJ1-5,TRBV30,TGTGCCTGGAGCAACAAAAGGTGGCAGAGCAATCAGCCCCAGCATTTT,CAWSNKRWQSNQPQHF
many,TRBD1,TRBJ1-1,TRBV4-2,TGTGCCAGCAGCCAACCCGGGACAGGGGATACTGAAGCTTTCTTT,CASSQPGTGDTEAFF
many,NA,TRBJ2-1,TRBV5-6,TGTGCCAGCAGCTTGGGACACCGGAACCACAATGAGCAGTTCTTC,CASSLGHRNHNEQFF
many,NA,TRBJ2-7,TRBV6-1,TGTGCCAGCAGGGGCAGGACTTCCTACGAGCAGTACTTC,CASRGRTSYEQYF
few,NA,TRBJ2-1,TRBV6-5,TGTGCCAGCAGTTACGACGGACAGGGAGGGGATGAGCAGTTCTTC,CASSYDGQGGDEQFF
NA,NA,TRBJ1-3,TRBV15,TGTGCCACCAGCCCTGGTGGAAACACCATATATTTT,CATSPGGNTIYF
many,NA,TRBJ2-7,TRBV29-1,TGCAGCGTTGTAGGGCAGGGGACTACCTACGAGCAGTACTTC,CSVVGQGTTYEQYF
many,NA,TRBJ1-4,TRBV4-3,TGCGCCAGCAGCCCCGGCGGGCAGGCAACTAATGAAAAACTGTTTTTT,CASSPGGQATNEKLFF
NA,TRBD2,TRBJ2-3,TRBV20-1,TGCAGTGCTATCCGGCCCGGACTAGCCACAGATACGCAGTATTTT,CSAIRPGLATDTQYF
many,NA,TRBJ1-3,TRBV9,TGTGCCAGCAGCGTAAGGTCTGGGAGCGGAAACACCATATATTTT,CASSVRSGSGNTIYF
many,TRBD1,TRBJ1-5,TRBV12-3/TRBV12-4,TGTGCCAGCAGCCCAGGGGGCGCGAATCAGCCCCAGCATTTT,CASSPGGANQPQHF
NA,NA,TRBJ1-1,TRBV3-1,TGTGCCAGCAGCCAAGAGTTAGGGGGGCTCTGGGGTGAAGCTTTCTTT,CASSQELGGLWGEAFF
many,NA,TRBJ1-6,TRBV3-1,TGTGCCAGCAGCCAAGAAGCAGCGAGCTCCTATAATTCACCCCTCCACTTT,CASSQEAASSYNSPLHF
NA,NA,TRBJ2-7,TRBV30,TGTGCCGTTTGTGACGGGACGGTATACGAGCAGTACTTC,CAVCDGTVYEQYF
NA,NA,TRBJ1-2,TRBV9,TGTGCCAGCAGCGTAGCAGGATTCTATGGCTACACCTTC,CASSVAGFYGYTF
few,NA,TRBJ1-2,TRBV18,TGTGCCAGCTCACCCGACAGCGGTTCCAGTGGCTACACCTTC,CASSPDSGSSGYTF
NA,NA,TRBJ1-5,TRBV4-1,TGCGCCAGCAGTCAAGTGAGGGGTAATCAGCCCCAGCATTTT,CASSQVRGNQPQHF
once,TRBD2,TRBJ2-2,TRBV6-1,TGTGCCAGCAGATCAATAGGGGGACTAGCGGGGAACACCGGGGAGCTGTTTTTT,CASRSIGGLAGNTGELFF
many,TRBD2,TRBJ2-1,TRBV4-3,TGCGCCAGCAGCCAAGACTTTCCTAGCGGGGGATACAATGAGCAGTTCTTC,CASSQDFPSGGYNEQFF
many,NA,TRBJ1-5,TRBV20-1,TGCAGTGCTAGGGGGCTACGGGGGTCGGAGCCCCAGCATTTT,CSARGLRGSEPQHF
few,TRBD2,TRBJ2-3,TRBV7-9,TGTGCCAGCAGCCCGGGACTAGCGGGGGGAAGCACAGATACGCAGTATTTT,CASSPGLAGGSTDTQYF
many,NA,TRBJ2-7,TRBV27,TGTGCCAGCAGTTTTGCAGGAGATTCCTACGAGCAGTACTTC,CASSFAGDSYEQYF
NA,TRBD2,TRBJ2-7,TRBV5-4,TGTGCCAGCAGCCAGGGACTAGCGGACTACGAGCAGTACTTC,CASSQGLADYEQYF
many,TRBD1,TRBJ1-6,TRBV9,TGTGCCAGCAGCGTCTGGGACAGGGTCAATTCACCCCTCCACTTT,CASSVWDRVNSPLHF
NA,NA,TRBJ1-5,TRBV27,TGTGCCAGCACCCCGAGCGCAGGGGAGAGCAATCAGCCCCAGCATTTT,CASTPSAGESNQPQHF
NA,NA,TRBJ2-1,TRBV6-1,TGTGCCAGCAGTCCCCCTACAACAGGGTATGATGAGCAGTTCTTC,CASSPPTTGYDEQFF
many,NA,TRBJ2-1,TRBV11-2,TGTGCCAGCAGCCTCAACCCCAGCCCCTACAATGAGCAGTTCTTC,CASSLNPSPYNEQFF
NA,NA,TRBJ2-5,TRBV7-6,TGTGCCAGCAGCTTAGTACGTCGATCCCAAGAGACCCAGTACTTC,CASSLVRRSQETQYF
NA,NA,TRBJ2-7,TRBV11-2,TGTGCCAGCAGTCACCCCACAGGGAGCTCCTACGAGCAGTACTTC,CASSHPTGSSYEQYF
few,NA,TRBJ1-5,TRBV27,TGTGCCAGCAGTTTAAGAAGGGGCAATCAGCCCCAGCATTTT,CASSLRRGNQPQHF
NA,TRBD1,TRBJ1-3,TRBV18,TGTGCCAGCTCACCAGCCGGGACAGAGCAAGGGGTCTCTGGAAACACCATATATTTT,CASSPAGTEQGVSGNTIYF
NA,NA,TRBJ1-1,TRBV4-2,TGTGCCAGCAGCCATGCCTGGGGACACCTGAACACTGAAGCTTTCTTT,CASSHAWGHLNTEAFF
few,NA,TRBJ2-7,TRBV6-5,TGTGCCAGCAGTTACTCGAGAGACGGACCCTACGAGCAGTACTTC,CASSYSRDGPYEQYF
few,TRBD2,TRBJ2-5,TRBV6-5,TGTGCCAGCAGTTACTCGCCTGAGCGGGAGGTTCAAGAGACCCAGTACTTC,CASSYSPEREVQETQYF
few,TRBD2,TRBJ2-1,TRBV4-1,TGCGCCAGCAGCCTGGGGACATCTAGCGGGAGGAACAATGAGCAGTTCTTC,CASSLGTSSGRNNEQFF
many,NA,TRBJ2-7,TRBV14,TGTGCCAGCAGCCAAGATCTTTCCGGGGCCGGCGAGCAGTACTTC,CASSQDLSGAGEQYF
many,NA,TRBJ2-3,TRBV24-1,TGTGCCACCAGTGAGAGACAGGATAGCACAGATACGCAGTATTTT,CATSERQDSTDTQYF
many,TRBD1,TRBJ1-1,TRBV7-2,TGTGCCAGCAGCTTACCGTCAGGGGGACGTGGCACTGAAGCTTTCTTT,CASSLPSGGRGTEAFF
NA,TRBD2,TRBJ2-3,TRBV7-9,TGTGCCAGCAGCTCCCGCGAAGCGGGATATGAAGATACGCAGTATTTT,CASSSREAGYEDTQYF
few,NA,TRBJ2-7,TRBV7-6,TGTGCCAGCAGCTTAACGTCCGGGGGTGAGGGACACTACGAGCAGTACTTC,CASSLTSGGEGHYEQYF
many,TRBD2,TRBJ2-1,TRBV29-1,TGCAGCGTTGAAGTTGACATTGGGACTAGCGGAGCCTACAATGAGCAGTTCTTC,CSVEVDIGTSGAYNEQFF
NA,NA,TRBJ1-4,TRBV18,TGTGCCAGCTCACCCAAAGGCATAGTGAATGAAAAACTGTTTTTT,CASSPKGIVNEKLFF
many,NA,TRBJ1-1,TRBV24-1,TGTGCCACCCTTAAGGGCTTTGCCACTGAAGCTTTCTTT,CATLKGFATEAFF
few,TRBD1,TRBJ1-1,TRBV7-2,TGTGCCAGCAGCTTAGCCGCACAGGGGGTGAACACTGAAGCTTTCTTT,CASSLAAQGVNTEAFF